A single sample gave rise to the 32 T cell receptor beta chains below, sequenced in a study of blood T cell repertoires in COVID-19. Profiled with immunoSEQ multiplex PCR; TCRdb holds only in-frame clones, not every one. Found here are more than 35,000 clones, roughly 84% of them singletons; the top ten hold around 36%. Sequencing was performed on peripheral blood. The receptors were gathered from a man in his 70s with active COVID-19.

The chain has TRBV2 and TRBJ1-2, with 7 bases identical to TRBD1. The CDR3 sequence is 20 residues long. With 6 bases clipped from V and 3 bases from J, the junction kept 25 bases outside the gene matches. CDR1 and CDR2 from the germline V gene are SNHLY and FYNNEI. The DNA of the CDR3 is TGTGCCAGCAGGGAATCTGAGGGGGCGACACAAGTCCTATGGGACTATGGCTACACCTTC. Amino acids: CASRESEGATQVLWDYGYTF.

This CDR3 reads CASTRQGPYEQYF. The DNA of the CDR3 is TGTGCCAGCACTCGACAGGGTCCCTACGAGCAGTACTTC. This chain connects TRBV2 to TRBJ2-7, with 7 nucleotides matching TRBD1. Per the germline V gene, CDR1 is SNHLY and CDR2 is FYNNEI. The length of the CDR3 is 13 residues. The J segment lost 2 bases and the V segment lost 7 bases, leaving 5 bases of the junction unmatched.

The genes are TRBV19 and TRBJ1-6, with 7 bases aligning to TRBD1. J was trimmed by 4 bases and V by 6 bases; bases with no gene match: 3. CDR1 is LNHDA, CDR2 SQIVND, per germline (reference sequence). This CDR3 contains 14 residues. CDR3 sequence (DNA): TGTGCCAGTAGCAGGGACAGATATAATTCACCCCTCCACTTT. Translating gives CASSRDRYNSPLHF.

The rearrangement uses TRBV7-2 and TRBJ2-2; a weak D match, TRBD1 (5 bases). Trimming removed 2 bases from V and 2 bases from J, with 9 bases in between. Germline V CDR1 and CDR2: SGHTA, FQGNSA. CDR3 length: 15 amino acids. The CDR3 DNA follows: TGTGCCAGCAGCTTAAAAGGGGAAAACACCGGGGAGCTGTTTTTT. As protein: CASSLKGENTGELFF.

The chain carries TRBV3-1 (or the pseudogene TRBV3-2) and TRBJ2-1; D is possibly TRBD2 (5 bases). Per germline, CDR1 LGHDT and CDR2 YNNKEL (reference sequence). Trimming pared 5 bases from V and 4 bases from J, leaving 15 bases between. This CDR3 spans 15 amino acids. This chain's CDR3 is CASSNRLAAYNEQFF. Here the CDR3 DNA reads TGTGCCAGCAGCAATAGGCTAGCAGCATACAATGAGCAGTTCTTC.

The rearrangement uses TRBV24-1 and TRBJ2-1; 10 nucleotides match TRBD2. The junction had 9 bases not matched to a gene; V was cut back by 5 bases and J by 9 bases. In germline, CDR1 is KGHDR, CDR2 SFDVKD. The CDR3 runs to 15 residues. CDR3 in amino acids: CATSALAGARGEQFF. CDR3 nucleotide sequence: TGTGCCACCAGTGCGCTAGCGGGAGCACGGGGTGAGCAGTTCTTC.

There are a few counts of this clone. This chain joins TRBV19 and TRBJ2-7; 9 bases are a match to TRBD1. Unmatched junction bases numbered 5, after V lost 0 bases and J lost 2 bases. CDR1 is LNHDA, CDR2 SQIVND, per germline (reference sequence). The CDR3 runs 16 residues. Here the CDR3 DNA reads TGTGCCAGTAGTATAGACGGACAGGGGACGCCCTACGAGCAGTACTTC. Protein: CASSIDGQGTPYEQYF.

This sequence joins TRBV11-1 and TRBJ2-6; D uncertain. The CDR3 loop spans 16 amino acids. Germline V gives CDR1 SGHAT, CDR2 FQDESV (reference sequence). V was clipped by 0 bases and J by 2 bases, with 8 bases between them. The CDR3 DNA is TGTGCCAGCAGCTTAGCGGTCGCGGCTGGGGCCAACGTCCTGACTTTC. It translates to CASSLAVAAGANVLTF.

The chain couples TRBV20-1 to TRBJ2-1; 7 bases fit TRBD1. The CDR3 contains 11 residues. The junction had 6 bases not matched to a gene; V was cut back by 4 bases and J by 12 bases. The germline V gene has CDR1 DFQATT and CDR2 SNEGSKA (reference sequence). CDR3 region: CSATRGPRQFF. For the CDR3, the DNA is TGCAGTGCTACGAGGGGGCCTAGGCAGTTCTTC.

The chain links TRBV28 to TRBJ1-1, with D maybe TRBD1 (6 bases). Germline V gene data show CDR1 as MDHEN and CDR2 as SYDVKM. This CDR3 has 14 amino acids. The V end was cut by 7 bases, the J end by 1 base, with 13 bases between. CDR3 sequence: CASIADRRNTEAFF. The CDR3 DNA sequence: TGTGCCAGCATCGCCGACAGGAGGAACACTGAAGCTTTCTTT. The whole variable domain, filled in from reference TRBV28 and TRBJ1-1, reads DVKVTQSSRYLVKRTGEKVFLECVQDMDHENMFWYRQDPGLGLRLIYFSYDVKMKEKGDIPEGYSVSREKKERFSLILESASTNQTSMYLCASIADRRNTEAFFGQGTRLTVV.

The genes are TRBV21-1 and TRBJ1-1. TRBV21-1 is marked as a pseudogene. The CDR3 is made up of 15 amino acids. CDR3 loop: CASSKILYFRGRAFF. The CDR3 DNA reads as TGTGCCAGCAGCAAAATTCTTTACTTTCGCGGCCGGGCTTTCTTT.

This sequence joins TRBV5-1 and TRBJ1-4, with D perhaps matching TRBD1 (5 bases). Germline V gene data show CDR1 as SGHRS and CDR2 as YFSETQ. This CDR3 contains 16 residues. Trimming pared 4 bases from V and 7 bases from J, leaving 20 bases between. The CDR3 bases are TGCGCCAGCAGCGGATGGGACTCCAAAAGAGGTGAAAAACTGTTTTTT. It yields the protein CASSGWDSKRGEKLFF.

In this sample, this clone turned up once. This chain connects TRBV19 to TRBJ1-1; no clear D. Trimming shortened V by 0 bases and J by 7 bases, and 9 bases separated the two germline ends. Germline-derived CDR1 and CDR2 are LNHDA and SQIVND (reference sequence). CDR3 length equals 13 residues. This CDR3 reads CASSIDRRSEAFF. DNA of the CDR3: TGTGCCAGTAGTATAGATCGGAGAAGTGAAGCTTTCTTT. Full variable domain (rest looked up from reference TRBV19 and TRBJ1-1): DGGITQSPKYLFRKEGQNVTLSCEQNLNHDAMYWYRQDPGQGLRLIYYSQIVNDFQKGDIAEGYSVSREKKESFPLTVTSAQKNPTAFYLCASSIDRRSEAFFGQGTRLTVV.

The rearrangement links TRBV27 to TRBJ2-7; D is perhaps TRBD1 (5 bases). This CDR3 contains 14 residues. V lost 3 bases and J 2 bases, leaving 11 bases between the germline ends. Per the germline V gene, CDR1 is MNHEY and CDR2 is SMNVEV (reference sequence). CDR3 coding DNA: TGTGCCAGCAGTTTGGGGCAGGCAGCCTACGAGCAGTACTTC. It codes for CASSLGQAAYEQYF.

The chain recombines TRBV7-2 with TRBJ2-3, with D possibly matching TRBD1 (5 bases). CDR3 size: 16 residues. V lost 1 base and J 4 bases, leaving 15 bases between the germline ends. The germline V gene encodes CDR1 SGHTA and CDR2 FQGNSA. CDR3 sequence reads: CASSLVFTGESDTQYF. In DNA, the CDR3 is TGTGCCAGCAGCTTAGTATTTACAGGAGAATCAGATACGCAGTATTTT.

The chain combines TRBV19 with TRBJ1-2; D remains unclear. V dropped 7 bases and J dropped 4 bases, with 16 bases sitting between them. CDR1 is LNHDA, CDR2 SQIVND, per germline (reference sequence). The CDR3 sequence is 14 residues long. The CDR3 here is CASTSAGLTYGYTF. The CDR3 region has the DNA TGTGCCAGTACCTCGGCAGGCCTAACCTATGGCTACACCTTC.

The chain uses TRBV18 and TRBJ2-3, with 13 bases aligning to TRBD2. Germline V lookup: CDR1 KGHSH, CDR2 LQKENI. This CDR3 contains 17 residues. After removal of 2 bases from V and 5 bases from J, the junction contained 7 bases not matched to a gene. CDR3 coding DNA: TGTGCCAGCTCACCAACGGGACTAGCGGGAAATGTAGATACGCAGTATTTT. Encoded protein: CASSPTGLAGNVDTQYF.

The rearrangement uses TRBV7-9 and TRBJ2-2, with 13 bases lining up with TRBD2. Germline assignment: CDR1 SEHNR and CDR2 FQNEAQ (reference sequence). Trimming took 5 bases from V and 1 from J; bases not matched to a gene: 10. The CDR3 contains 19 residues. The CDR3 nucleotides read TGTGCCAGCAGCCGTTGGTCGGGACTAGCGGGGATGAACACCGGGGAGCTGTTTTTT. Amino acid sequence: CASSRWSGLAGMNTGELFF.

V is TRBV18 and J is TRBJ2-7, with 7 positions matching TRBD2. This CDR3 region has 13 residues. Germline V gene sequence: CDR1 KGHSH, CDR2 LQKENI. Trimming removed 0 bases from V and 7 bases from J; junction bases left unmatched: 3. CDR3 in DNA: TGTGCCAGCTCACCACCGGGAGGGGAAGAGCAGTACTTC. Residues: CASSPPGGEEQYF.

The chain has TRBV11-2 and TRBJ1-1; no reliable D call. The germline gives CDR1 SGHAT, CDR2 FQNNGV. Trimming stripped 6 bases from V and 12 bases from J, with 14 bases between. The CDR3 runs 11 residues. The DNA for the CDR3 is TGTGCCAGCAGTCAGATGCGGGGAACTTTCTTT. Translated, it gives CASSQMRGTFF.

The rearrangement joins TRBV5-1 to TRBJ1-4, with 11 bases fitting TRBD1. The V and J ends lost 1 base and 7 bases, in that order; junction bases with no gene match: 9. Germline V gene lookup returns CDR1 SGHRS and CDR2 YFSETQ. The CDR3 runs to 17 residues. CDR3 loop: CASSLLPDRGLGEKLFF. For the CDR3, the DNA is TGCGCCAGCAGCTTGCTACCGGACAGGGGGCTCGGTGAAAAACTGTTTTTT.

This rearrangement joins TRBV4-2 to TRBJ1-4, with D unresolved. This CDR3 is built from 15 residues. Germline assignment: CDR1 LGHNA and CDR2 YNFKEQ. Trimming shortened V by 1 base and J by 8 bases, and 14 bases separated the two germline ends. The DNA for the CDR3 is TGTGCCAGCAGCCAAGGAGGAGGGTTCGGGGAAAAACTGTTTTTT. Translation: CASSQGGGFGEKLFF.

The chain uses TRBV4-1 and TRBJ2-3; 7 bases map to TRBD2. The CDR3 loop spans 15 amino acids. Germline V gene sequence: CDR1 MGHRA, CDR2 YSYEKL. With 6 bases clipped from V and 4 bases from J, the junction kept 10 bases outside the gene matches. CDR3 in DNA: TGCGCCAGCAGTCTGGGGGGGAGGGCCCCAGATACGCAGTATTTT. Residues: CASSLGGRAPDTQYF.

The rearrangement joins TRBV7-9 to TRBJ2-7; D uncertain. Trimming removed 6 bases from V and 1 base from J, with 7 bases in between. The CDR3 totals 12 residues. CDR1 is SEHNR, CDR2 FQNEAQ, per germline (reference sequence). The CDR3 here is CASRPSSYEQYF. The CDR3 nucleotides are TGTGCCAGCAGACCTAGTTCCTACGAGCAGTACTTC.

This clone appeared once. The rearrangement links TRBV6-2 or TRBV6-3 to TRBJ2-3; 9 bases line up with TRBD2. V lost 2 bases and J lost 3; bases outside the gene matches: 12. CDR1 MNHEY and CDR2 SVGEGT come from the germline V gene. The CDR3 is 18 residues long. The CDR3 nucleotides are TGTGCCAGCAGTTACGGCGACTTGCTAGCGGGGAGTACAGATACGCAGTATTTT. Its translation: CASSYGDLLAGSTDTQYF.

The chain uses TRBV6-5 and TRBJ1-5, with D unclear. The V end was cut by 0 bases, the J end by 5 bases, with 8 bases between. CDR1 MNHEY and CDR2 SVGAGI come from the germline V gene. This CDR3 is built from 14 residues. CDR3 amino acids: CASSYSRLHQPQHF. The DNA for the CDR3 is TGTGCCAGCAGTTACTCACGGTTGCATCAGCCCCAGCATTTT.

In regard to this clone: Different DNA sequences within this sample yield the same CDR3. The chain combines TRBV5-1 with TRBJ2-7; no firm D call. Trimming left V 0 bases short and J 3 bases short, with 4 bases between. The CDR3 has 12 amino acids. CDR1 and CDR2 from the germline V gene are SGHRS and YFSETQ. In DNA form, the CDR3 reads TGCGCCAGCAGCTTGGGCGACTACGAGCAGTACTTC. It codes for CASSLGDYEQYF. The entire variable domain, with the rest obtained from reference TRBV5-1 and TRBJ2-7, is as follows: KAGVTQTPRYLIKTRGQQVTLSCSPISGHRSVSWYQQTPGQGLQFLFEYFSETQRNKGNFPGRFSGRQFSNSRSEMNVSTLELGDSALYLCASSLGDYEQYFGPGTRLTVT.

The chain combines TRBV28 with TRBJ1-5, with D possibly TRBD1 on 6 matching bases. The germline V gene encodes CDR1 MDHEN and CDR2 SYDVKM. V gave up 8 bases and J gave up 2 bases, with 22 bases separating them. This CDR3 is built from 17 residues. This CDR3 reads CASALIGGGFGNQPQHF. The CDR3 DNA follows: TGTGCCAGCGCACTTATAGGGGGGGGCTTTGGCAATCAGCCCCAGCATTTT. The whole variable domain, remainder taken from reference TRBV28 and TRBJ1-5, is DVKVTQSSRYLVKRTGEKVFLECVQDMDHENMFWYRQDPGLGLRLIYFSYDVKMKEKGDIPEGYSVSREKKERFSLILESASTNQTSMYLCASALIGGGFGNQPQHFGDGTRLSIL.

There are a few counts of this clone. The chain is built from TRBV3-1 (or the pseudogene TRBV3-2) and TRBJ1-1; D is perhaps TRBD1 (5 bases). Germline V gene sequence: CDR1 LGHDT, CDR2 YNNKEL (reference sequence). CDR3 length equals 13 residues. V lost 4 bases and J 0 bases, leaving 6 bases between the germline ends. DNA for the CDR3: TGTGCCAGCAGCCGACAGTTGAACACTGAAGCTTTCTTT. This encodes CASSRQLNTEAFF.

The V call is TRBV9, the J call TRBJ2-2, with D maybe TRBD1 (6 bases). V was clipped by 4 bases and J by 0 bases, with 10 bases between them. The germline CDR1 and CDR2 sequences are SGDLS and YYNGEE. This CDR3 region has 15 residues. The CDR3, as DNA: TGTGCCAGCAGCTTCGGGACACCGAACACCGGGGAGCTGTTTTTT. Translating gives CASSFGTPNTGELFF.

The chain uses TRBV11-2 and TRBJ1-2; 10 nucleotides align to TRBD1. J was trimmed by 2 bases and V by 5 bases; bases with no gene match: 5. The germline V gene has CDR1 SGHAT and CDR2 FQNNGV. This CDR3 is built from 15 residues. CDR3 DNA: TGTGCCAGCAGCGGTCCGGGACAGGGGAACTATGGCTACACCTTC. Residues: CASSGPGQGNYGYTF.

This chain links TRBV7-2 with TRBJ1-1; D is perhaps TRBD1 (5 bases). Trimming shortened V by 2 bases and J by 1 base, and 14 bases separated the two germline ends. Germline-derived CDR1 and CDR2 are SGHTA and FQGNSA. This CDR3 is 16 amino acids long. This CDR3 reads CASSLMRGGWNTEAFF. In nucleotides, the CDR3 is TGTGCCAGCAGCTTAATGAGGGGAGGGTGGAACACTGAAGCTTTCTTT. Full variable domain (outside the CDR3, taken from reference TRBV7-2 and TRBJ1-1): GAGVSQSPSNKVTEKGKDVELRCDPISGHTALYWYRQSLGQGLEFLIYFQGNSAPDKSGLPSDRFSAERTGGSVSTLTIQRTQQEDSAVYLCASSLMRGGWNTEAFFGQGTRLTVV.